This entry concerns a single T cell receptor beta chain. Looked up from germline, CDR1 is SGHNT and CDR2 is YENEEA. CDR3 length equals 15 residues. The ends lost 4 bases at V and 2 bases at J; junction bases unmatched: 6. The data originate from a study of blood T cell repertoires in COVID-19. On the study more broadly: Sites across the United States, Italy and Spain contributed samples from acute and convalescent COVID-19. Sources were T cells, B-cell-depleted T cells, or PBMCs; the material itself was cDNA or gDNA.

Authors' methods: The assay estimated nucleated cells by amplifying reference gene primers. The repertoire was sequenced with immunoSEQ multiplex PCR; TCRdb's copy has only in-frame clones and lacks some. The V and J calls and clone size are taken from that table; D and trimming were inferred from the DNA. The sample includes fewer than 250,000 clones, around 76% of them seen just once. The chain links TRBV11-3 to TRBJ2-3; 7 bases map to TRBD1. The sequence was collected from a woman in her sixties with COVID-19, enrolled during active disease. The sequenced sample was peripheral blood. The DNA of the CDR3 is TGTGCCAGCAGCTCCGGGACAGCGTACACAGATACGCAGTATTTT. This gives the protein CASSSGTAYTDTQYF.